The T cell receptor (beta chain) described here comes from a study of molecular identifiers for immune sequencing clone quantification. Notes on the study in general: Beyond 20 RNA copies, clones held over 99% of effector molecules, compared with under 1% in naive cells.

One entry per CDR3 protein results from TCRdb running MiXCR on the PCR reads. The table shows about 640,000 distinct CDR3 sequences, with just under 20% occurring only once. This clonotype has a count of ten or more. What it recognizes is unknown. Germline V lookup: CDR1 GTSNPN, CDR2 SVGIG (reference sequence). The ends were cut back, 0 bases at V and 4 bases at J, with 9 bases in the middle. This CDR3 spans 13 amino acids. This TCR derives from a human donor in good health. Some libraries in this study had Jurkat cell RNA spiked in. V and J are TRBV30 and TRBJ1-1; D remains ambiguous. The specimen sequenced was naive CD8+ T cells from blood, with Jurkat cell RNA spiked in. Noted subset: FACS-sorted CD8+CD4-CCR7+CD45RA+ naive T cells. The CDR3 coding sequence is TGTGCCTGGAGTGTTGGAACGGGCACTGAAGCTTTCTTT. It codes for CAWSVGTGTEAFF.